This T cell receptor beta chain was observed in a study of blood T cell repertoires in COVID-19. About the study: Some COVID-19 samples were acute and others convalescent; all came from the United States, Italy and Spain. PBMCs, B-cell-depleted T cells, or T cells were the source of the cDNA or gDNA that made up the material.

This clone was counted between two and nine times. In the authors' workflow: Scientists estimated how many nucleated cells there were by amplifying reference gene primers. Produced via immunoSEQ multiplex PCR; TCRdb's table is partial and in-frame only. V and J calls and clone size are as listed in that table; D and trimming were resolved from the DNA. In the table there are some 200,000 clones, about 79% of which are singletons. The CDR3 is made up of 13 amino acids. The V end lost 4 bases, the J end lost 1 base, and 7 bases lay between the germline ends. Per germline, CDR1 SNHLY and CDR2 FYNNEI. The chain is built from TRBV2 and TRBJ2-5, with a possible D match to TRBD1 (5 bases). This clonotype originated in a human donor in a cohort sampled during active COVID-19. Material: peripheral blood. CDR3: CASSVQGQETQYF. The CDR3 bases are TGTGCCAGCAGTGTCCAGGGCCAAGAGACCCAGTACTTC.